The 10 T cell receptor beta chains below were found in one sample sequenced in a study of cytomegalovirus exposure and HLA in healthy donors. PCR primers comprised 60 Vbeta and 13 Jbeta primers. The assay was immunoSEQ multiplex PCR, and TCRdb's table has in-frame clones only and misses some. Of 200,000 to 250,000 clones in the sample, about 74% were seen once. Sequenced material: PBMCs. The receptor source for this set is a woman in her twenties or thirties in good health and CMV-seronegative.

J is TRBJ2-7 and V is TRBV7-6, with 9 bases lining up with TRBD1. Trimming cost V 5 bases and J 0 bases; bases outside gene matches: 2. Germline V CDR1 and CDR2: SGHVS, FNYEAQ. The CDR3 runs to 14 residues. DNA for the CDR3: TGTGCCAGCAGCCCGACAGGGGGCTCCTACGAGCAGTACTTC. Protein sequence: CASSPTGGSYEQYF.

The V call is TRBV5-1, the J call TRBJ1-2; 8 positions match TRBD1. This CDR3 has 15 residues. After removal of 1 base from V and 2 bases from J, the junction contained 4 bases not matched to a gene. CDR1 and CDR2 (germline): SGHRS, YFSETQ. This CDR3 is CASSLLQGANYGYTF. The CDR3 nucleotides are TGCGCCAGCAGCTTGTTGCAGGGGGCCAACTATGGCTACACCTTC.

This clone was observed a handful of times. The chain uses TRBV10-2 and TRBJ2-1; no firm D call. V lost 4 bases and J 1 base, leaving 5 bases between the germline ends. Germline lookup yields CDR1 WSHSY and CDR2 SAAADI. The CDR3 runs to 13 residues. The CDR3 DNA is TGCGCCAGCAGTGGTCAGTCCTACAATGAGCAGTTCTTC. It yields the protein CASSGQSYNEQFF.

This CDR3 reads CAISETRESNEKLFF. In DNA, the CDR3 is TGTGCCATCAGTGAAACCAGGGAAAGCAATGAAAAACTGTTTTTT. V and J are TRBV10-3 and TRBJ1-4; weak D call: TRBD1 (5 bases). Germline CDR1 and CDR2: ENHRY and SYGVKD. There are 15 residues in the CDR3. The germline V and J ends were trimmed by 3 bases and 5 bases, with 13 bases remaining between them.

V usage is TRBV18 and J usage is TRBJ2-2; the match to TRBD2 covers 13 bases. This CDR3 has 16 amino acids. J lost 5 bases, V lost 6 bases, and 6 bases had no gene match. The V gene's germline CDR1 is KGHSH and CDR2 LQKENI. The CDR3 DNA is TGTGCCAGCTCCCACGGACTAGCGGGAGAGACCGGGGAGCTGTTTTTT. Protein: CASSHGLAGETGELFF. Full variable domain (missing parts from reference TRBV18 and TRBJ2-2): NAGVMQNPRHLVRRRGQEARLRCSPMKGHSHVYWYRQLPEEGLKFMVYLQKENIIDESGMPKERFSAEFPKEGPSILRIQQVVRGDSAAYFCASSHGLAGETGELFFGEGSRLTVL.

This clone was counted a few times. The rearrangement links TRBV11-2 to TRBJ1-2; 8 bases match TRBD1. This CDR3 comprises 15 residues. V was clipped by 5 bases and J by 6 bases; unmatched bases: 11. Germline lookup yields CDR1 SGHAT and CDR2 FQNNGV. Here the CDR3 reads CASSTVVRTGNGYTF. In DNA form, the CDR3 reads TGTGCCAGCAGCACTGTGGTGCGGACAGGGAATGGCTACACCTTC. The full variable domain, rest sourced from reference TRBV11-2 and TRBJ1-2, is EAGVAQSPRYKIIEKRQSVAFWCNPISGHATLYWYQQILGQGPKLLIQFQNNGVVDDSQLPKDRFSAERLKGVDSTLKIQPAKLEDSAVYLCASSTVVRTGNGYTFGSGTRLTVV.

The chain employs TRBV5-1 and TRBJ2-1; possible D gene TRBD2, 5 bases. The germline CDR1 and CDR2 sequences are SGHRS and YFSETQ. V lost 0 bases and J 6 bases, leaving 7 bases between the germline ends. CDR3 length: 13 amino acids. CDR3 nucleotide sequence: TGCGCCAGCAGCTTGGCGGCGGGCAATGAGCAGTTCTTC. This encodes CASSLAAGNEQFF.

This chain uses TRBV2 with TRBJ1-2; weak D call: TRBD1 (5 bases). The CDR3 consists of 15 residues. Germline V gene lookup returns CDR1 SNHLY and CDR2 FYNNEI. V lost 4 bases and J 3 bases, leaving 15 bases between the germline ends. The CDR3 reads CASSGGGGGDYGYTF. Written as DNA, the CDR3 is TGTGCCAGCAGTGGGGGTGGGGGAGGGGACTATGGCTACACCTTC. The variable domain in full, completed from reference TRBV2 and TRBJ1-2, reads EPEVTQTPSHQVTQMGQEVILRCVPISNHLYFYWYRQILGQKVEFLVSFYNNEISEKSEIFDDQFSVERPDGSNFTLKIRSTKLEDSAMYFCASSGGGGGDYGYTFGSGTRLTVV.

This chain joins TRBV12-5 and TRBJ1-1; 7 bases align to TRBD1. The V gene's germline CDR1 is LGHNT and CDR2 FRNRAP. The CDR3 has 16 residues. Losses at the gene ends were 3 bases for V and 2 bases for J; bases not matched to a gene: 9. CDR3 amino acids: CASGFSPGQFNTEAFF. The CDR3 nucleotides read TGTGCTAGTGGTTTTTCCCCGGGACAGTTCAACACTGAAGCTTTCTTT.

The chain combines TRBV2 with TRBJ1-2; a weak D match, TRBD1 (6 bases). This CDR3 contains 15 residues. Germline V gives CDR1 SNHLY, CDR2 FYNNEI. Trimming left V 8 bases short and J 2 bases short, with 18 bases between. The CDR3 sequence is CASRPRAGANYGYTF. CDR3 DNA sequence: TGTGCCAGCCGCCCGAGGGCAGGGGCCAACTATGGCTACACCTTC.